This TCR beta chain was sequenced for a study of OX40 agonist ivuxolimab in advanced cancers. Data came from immunoSEQ multiplex PCR; TCRdb stores just in-frame clones and leaves some out. Found here are some 43,000 clones, 86% of them singletons; the top ten hold under 15%. Germline values: CDR1 SGHTA, CDR2 FQGNSA. V lost 4 bases to trimming and J lost 6 bases, with 17 bases between them. CDR3 size: 15 residues. The chain carries TRBV7-2 and TRBJ2-3; D ambiguous. This clonotype originated in an adult with an advanced solid tumor such as melanoma, head and neck, liver or kidney cancer. The sample consisted of CD4+ or CD8+ T cells sorted from blood, taken in a trial of the OX40 agonist ivuxolimab. The DNA of the CDR3 is TGTGCCAGCAGCTCCTTAGTATCCCCCACGGATACGCAGTATTTT. Translation: CASSSLVSPTDTQYF.